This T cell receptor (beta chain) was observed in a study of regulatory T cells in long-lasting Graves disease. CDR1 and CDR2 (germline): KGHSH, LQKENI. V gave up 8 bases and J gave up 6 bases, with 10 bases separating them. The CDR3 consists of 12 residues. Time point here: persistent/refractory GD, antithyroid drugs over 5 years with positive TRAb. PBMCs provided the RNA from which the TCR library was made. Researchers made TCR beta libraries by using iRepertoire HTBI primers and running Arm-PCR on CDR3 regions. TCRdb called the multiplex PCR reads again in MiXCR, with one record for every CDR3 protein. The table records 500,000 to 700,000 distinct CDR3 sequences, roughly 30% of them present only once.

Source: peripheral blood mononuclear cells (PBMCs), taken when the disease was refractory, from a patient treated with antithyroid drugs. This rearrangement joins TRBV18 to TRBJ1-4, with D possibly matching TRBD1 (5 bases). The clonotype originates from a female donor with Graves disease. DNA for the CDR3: TGTGCCAGCCGGGACCTTGATGAAAAACTGTTTTTT. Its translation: CASRDLDEKLFF.